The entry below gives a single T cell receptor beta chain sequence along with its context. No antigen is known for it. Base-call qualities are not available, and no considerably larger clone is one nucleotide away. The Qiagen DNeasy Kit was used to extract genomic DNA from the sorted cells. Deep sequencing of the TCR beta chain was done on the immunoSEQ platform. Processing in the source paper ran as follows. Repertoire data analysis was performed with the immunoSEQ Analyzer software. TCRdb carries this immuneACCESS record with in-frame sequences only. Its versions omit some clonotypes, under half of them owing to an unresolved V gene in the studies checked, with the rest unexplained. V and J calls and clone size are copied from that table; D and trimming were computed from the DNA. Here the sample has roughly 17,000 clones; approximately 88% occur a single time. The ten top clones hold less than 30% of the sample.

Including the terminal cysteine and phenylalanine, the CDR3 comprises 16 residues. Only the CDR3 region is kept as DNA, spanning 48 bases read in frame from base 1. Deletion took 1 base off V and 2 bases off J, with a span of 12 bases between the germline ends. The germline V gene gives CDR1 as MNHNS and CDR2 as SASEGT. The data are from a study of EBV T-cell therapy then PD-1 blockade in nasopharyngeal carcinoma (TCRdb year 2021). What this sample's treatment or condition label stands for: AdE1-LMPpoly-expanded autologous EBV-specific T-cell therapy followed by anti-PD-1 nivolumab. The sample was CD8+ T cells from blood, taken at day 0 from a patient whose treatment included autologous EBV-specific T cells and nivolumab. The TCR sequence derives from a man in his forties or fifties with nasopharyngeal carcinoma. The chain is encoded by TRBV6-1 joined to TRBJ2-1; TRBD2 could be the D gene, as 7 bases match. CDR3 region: CASSEEIGGAYNEQFF. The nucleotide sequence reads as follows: TGTGCCAGCAGTGAAGAAATAGGGGGGGCCTACAATGAGCAGTTCTTC.